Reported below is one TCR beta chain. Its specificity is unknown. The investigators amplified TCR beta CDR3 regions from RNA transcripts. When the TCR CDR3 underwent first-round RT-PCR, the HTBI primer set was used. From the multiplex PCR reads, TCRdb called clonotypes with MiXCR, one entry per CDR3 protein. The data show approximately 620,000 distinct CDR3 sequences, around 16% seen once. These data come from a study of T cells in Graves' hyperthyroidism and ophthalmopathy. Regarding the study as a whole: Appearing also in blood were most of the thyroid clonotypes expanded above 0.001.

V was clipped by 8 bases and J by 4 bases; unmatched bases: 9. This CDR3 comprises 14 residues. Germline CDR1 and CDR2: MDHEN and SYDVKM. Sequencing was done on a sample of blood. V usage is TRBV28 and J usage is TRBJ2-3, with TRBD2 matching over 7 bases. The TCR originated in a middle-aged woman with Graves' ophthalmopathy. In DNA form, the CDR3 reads TGTGCCAGCCTATCTGCGGGAGCGGCAGATACGCAGTATTTT. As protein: CASLSAGAADTQYF.